Presented here are 23 T cell receptor beta chains from one specimen sequenced in a study of graft-versus-host responses after intestinal transplantation. No antigen has been identified for these receptors. Generated by immunoSEQ multiplex PCR, the TCRdb table keeps only in-frame clones and is missing some. The sample contains over 120,000 clones, about 90% of which appear only once. The sequences come from unstimulated CD4+ T cells sorted from spleen or lymph node cells, collected before intestinal transplant. The receptors were sampled from a human donor who received an intestinal transplant.

The gene calls are TRBV2 and TRBJ2-5; 8 nucleotides align to TRBD1. The better agreement between TRBJ2-7 and the DNA end casts doubt on the J call. The CDR3 extends over 15 amino acids. Germline loops: CDR1 SNHLY, CDR2 FYNNEI. CDR3 bases: TGTGCCAGCAGTGATAGAGACAGGGGTTCCTACGAGCAGTACTTC. Encoded protein: CASSDRDRGSYEQYF.

The rearrangement links TRBV6-1 to TRBJ1-2; D not resolved. The CDR3 spans 14 residues. CDR1 MNHNS and CDR2 SASEGT come from the germline V gene. V shed 5 bases and J shed 4 bases, with 14 bases lying between them. The CDR3 nucleotides are TGTGCCAGCAGTCAAACAAACCCGTCCTATGGCTACACCTTC. Its translation is CASSQTNPSYGYTF.

CDR3 protein: CASSPWDRLEAFF. The DNA of the CDR3 is TGTGCCAGCAGTCCTTGGGACAGACTTGAAGCTTTCTTT. This chain joins TRBV27 and TRBJ1-1, with 7 nucleotides matching TRBD1. The CDR3 is 13 amino acids. The germline V gene encodes CDR1 MNHEY and CDR2 SMNVEV (reference sequence). V was pared by 5 bases and J by 7 bases, with 7 bases of the junction left unmatched.

The chain carries TRBV19 and TRBJ1-1, with D possibly matching TRBD1 (6 bases). The CDR3 spans 14 residues. With 5 bases removed from V and 1 base from J, the gap between germline ends came to 11 bases. Per the germline V gene, CDR1 is LNHDA and CDR2 is SQIVND (reference sequence). CDR3 nucleotide sequence: TGTGCCAGTAGTGGATTAGGGGGGAACACTGAAGCTTTCTTT. It specifies CASSGLGGNTEAFF.

This clone showed up just a few times. The V gene is TRBV28, the J gene TRBJ1-4, with 9 bases fitting TRBD1. Trimming took 3 bases from V and 7 from J; bases not matched to a gene: 3. The CDR3 has 14 residues. Looked up from germline, CDR1 is MDHEN and CDR2 is SYDVKM. The CDR3 here is CASSFRDRVEKLFF. The DNA of the CDR3 is TGTGCCAGCAGTTTCCGGGACAGGGTTGAAAAACTGTTTTTT.

This chain connects TRBV5-4 to TRBJ2-1; TRBD2 agrees at 14 bases. Germline V gene data show CDR1 as SGHNT and CDR2 as YYREEE (reference sequence). Trimming took 0 bases from V and 0 from J; bases not matched to a gene: 5. The CDR3 sequence is 19 residues long. CDR3 sequence (DNA): TGTGCCAGCAGCTTGGGACTAGCGGGAGGGTGGGGCTCCTACAATGAGCAGTTCTTC. Translating gives CASSLGLAGGWGSYNEQFF.

This chain links TRBV18 with TRBJ2-7, with 8 bases aligning to TRBD2. The V segment lost 0 bases and the J segment 4 bases; nucleotides outside the gene matches: 5. Germline lookup yields CDR1 KGHSH and CDR2 LQKENI. The CDR3 extends over 15 amino acids. The CDR3 spells CASSPPLAGRYEQYF. The CDR3 DNA is TGTGCCAGCTCACCACCATTAGCGGGAAGATACGAGCAGTACTTC.

This chain joins TRBV18 and TRBJ2-2; possibly TRBD1 for D (6 bases). Trimming pared 6 bases from V and 3 bases from J, leaving 14 bases between. CDR1 and CDR2 from the germline V gene are KGHSH and LQKENI. The CDR3 has 15 amino acids. The CDR3 region is CASSYRAGDTGELFF. In DNA, the CDR3 is TGTGCCAGCTCCTATCGGGCAGGGGACACCGGGGAGCTGTTTTTT.

The rearrangement uses TRBV6-5 and TRBJ2-7, with a tentative D call TRBD1 (6 bases). This CDR3 has 14 amino acids. The germline gives CDR1 MNHEY, CDR2 SVGAGI. Trimming left V 5 bases short and J 0 bases short, with 11 bases between. This CDR3 is CASSPSGHSYEQYF. The CDR3, as DNA: TGTGCCAGCAGTCCCTCGGGACACTCCTACGAGCAGTACTTC.

In this sample, this clone turned up once. The V gene is TRBV30, the J gene TRBJ1-2, with D possibly being TRBD1 (5 bases). The CDR3 contains 15 residues. Germline V CDR1 and CDR2: GTSNPN, SVGIG (reference sequence). With 4 bases removed from V and 0 bases from J, the gap between germline ends came to 15 bases. CDR3 sequence: CAWTKRGTANYGYTF. The CDR3, as DNA: TGTGCCTGGACGAAAAGAGGGACTGCTAACTATGGCTACACCTTC.

The chain carries TRBV9 and TRBJ1-1; D is possibly TRBD1 (5 bases). Trimming took 3 bases from V and 2 from J, leaving 11 bases between them. Germline V gene data show CDR1 as SGDLS and CDR2 as YYNGEE. The CDR3 runs to 14 residues. The CDR3 is CASSATVINTEAFF. In nucleotides, the CDR3 is TGTGCCAGCAGCGCGACAGTGATTAACACTGAAGCTTTCTTT. The whole variable domain, remainder taken from reference TRBV9 and TRBJ1-1, is DSGVTQTPKHLITATGQRVTLRCSPRSGDLSVYWYQQSLDQGLQFLIQYYNGEERAKGNILERFSAQQFPDLHSELNLSSLELGDSALYFCASSATVINTEAFFGQGTRLTVV.

The chain has TRBV6-5 and TRBJ2-7, with 10 bases matching TRBD1. The CDR3 extends over 14 amino acids. Looked up from germline, CDR1 is MNHEY and CDR2 is SVGAGI. The V segment lost 6 bases and the J segment 3 bases; nucleotides outside the gene matches: 5. The CDR3 reads CASSLDRGLYEQYF. DNA for the CDR3: TGTGCCAGCAGCCTTGACAGGGGGCTCTACGAGCAGTACTTC.

J is TRBJ2-5 and V is TRBV27; 8 bases are shared with TRBD1. This CDR3 comprises 16 residues. The V segment lost 9 bases and the J segment 2 bases; nucleotides outside the gene matches: 14. Per germline, CDR1 MNHEY and CDR2 SMNVEV (reference sequence). CDR3 residues: CASTRFGNRGQETQYF. CDR3 bases: TGTGCCAGTACTCGTTTTGGTAACAGGGGGCAAGAGACCCAGTACTTC.

This chain connects TRBV28 to TRBJ2-7, with 13 nucleotides matching TRBD2. From germline, CDR1 is MDHEN and CDR2 SYDVKM. The length of the CDR3 is 19 residues. V lost 3 bases to trimming and J lost 1 base; unmatched junction nucleotides: 12. The CDR3 coding sequence is TGTGCCAGCAGTTTCGAGACTAGCGGGAGGCCTATACCTTCCTACGAGCAGTACTTC. Amino acid sequence: CASSFETSGRPIPSYEQYF.

The CDR3 coding sequence is TGCGCCAGCAGCGGCCAACGAGCGGGACCGTCAGATACGCAGTATTTT. It encodes CASSGQRAGPSDTQYF. The chain joins TRBV5-1 to TRBJ2-3; 7 bases line up with TRBD2. V gave up 4 bases and J gave up 4 bases; unmatched junction bases: 12. The CDR3 sequence is 16 residues long. Germline CDR1 and CDR2: SGHRS and YFSETQ.

CDR3 nucleotides: TGTGCCAGCAGTTTAAGGGCACTAGCGGGAGGAGGGTACAATGAGCAGTTCTTC. Translation gives CASSLRALAGGGYNEQFF. V usage is TRBV27 and J usage is TRBJ2-1; 12 bases fit TRBD2. V was pared by 2 bases and J by 4 bases, with 9 bases of the junction left unmatched. The CDR3 is 18 residues long. The germline CDR1 and CDR2 sequences are MNHEY and SMNVEV (reference sequence).

The chain uses TRBV11-2 and TRBJ2-1; TRBD1 is a possible D gene (5 bases). The CDR3 covers 12 residues. Germline V lookup: CDR1 SGHAT, CDR2 FQNNGV. Trimming took off 5 bases at V and 10 bases at J, with 12 bases between the two ends. The CDR3: CASSPSHREQFF. The CDR3 DNA reads TGTGCCAGCAGCCCGTCGCACAGGGAGCAGTTCTTC.

The chain combines TRBV28 with TRBJ1-6, with 7 bases lining up with TRBD1. This CDR3 has 14 amino acids. With 2 bases clipped from V and 12 bases from J, the junction kept 7 bases outside the gene matches. Germline CDR1 MDHEN, CDR2 SYDVKM. The CDR3 region is CASSLQGGALPLHF. In DNA form, the CDR3 reads TGTGCCAGCAGTTTACAGGGGGGGGCTTTACCCCTCCACTTT.

The chain links TRBV28 to TRBJ2-2; TRBD2 matches 13 bases. This CDR3 is 18 amino acids long. Trimming removed 6 bases from V and 0 bases from J; junction bases left unmatched: 7. The germline CDR1 and CDR2 sequences are MDHEN and SYDVKM. The CDR3 region has the DNA TGTGCCAGCAGCGAAAGCGGACTAGCGGGAGCGAACACCGGGGAGCTGTTTTTT. It codes for CASSESGLAGANTGELFF.

This chain connects TRBV7-9 to TRBJ2-7; a weak D match, TRBD2 (5 bases). The CDR3 is made up of 12 amino acids. V was cut by 1 base and J by 13 bases, with 14 bases left in between. CDR1 and CDR2 from the germline V gene are SEHNR and FQNEAQ (reference sequence). CDR3 sequence reads: CASSLEVGPSYF. The CDR3 region has the DNA TGTGCCAGCAGCTTAGAGGTGGGCCCTAGCTACTTC.

The V gene is TRBV4-1, the J gene TRBJ2-7, with 8 bases fitting TRBD1. J lost 2 bases, V lost 1 base, and 10 bases had no gene match. CDR3 length: 17 amino acids. The germline V gene encodes CDR1 MGHRA and CDR2 YSYEKL. CDR3 in DNA: TGCGCCAGCAGCCAAGGCCCGACAGGGGCCAGTACCTACGAGCAGTACTTC. It specifies CASSQGPTGASTYEQYF.

This CDR3 reads CASSDAGQGKDEQYF. The CDR3 region has the DNA TGTGCCAGCAGTGACGCAGGACAGGGGAAAGACGAGCAGTACTTC. The V and J genes are TRBV6-4 and TRBJ2-7; 9 nucleotides match TRBD1. With 2 bases clipped from V and 5 bases from J, the junction kept 7 bases outside the gene matches. The CDR3 totals 15 residues. CDR1 and CDR2 from the germline V gene are MRHNA and SNTAGT.

This sequence joins TRBV7-9 and TRBJ2-5, with D possibly matching TRBD1 (5 bases). Trimming cost V 6 bases and J 2 bases, with 7 bases left between them. The germline V gene encodes CDR1 SEHNR and CDR2 FQNEAQ (reference sequence). The CDR3 contains 12 residues. As DNA, the CDR3 is TGTGCCAGCAGGGACAAGCAAGAGACCCAGTACTTC. Translated: CASRDKQETQYF.